This T cell receptor beta chain was observed in a study of blood T cell repertoires in COVID-19. Germline CDR1 LNHDA, CDR2 SQIVND (reference sequence). The V segment lost 4 bases and the J segment 3 bases; nucleotides outside the gene matches: 9. This CDR3 spans 16 amino acids. This table comes from immunoSEQ multiplex PCR, and its TCRdb copy is limited to in-frame clones, with some not included. The table includes about 26,000 clones, 92% detected once. This clonotype originated in a human donor in a cohort sampled during active COVID-19. The chain uses TRBV19 and TRBJ2-3; 8 bases agree with TRBD1. The sample comprised peripheral blood. The CDR3 bases are TGTGCCAGTAGTAGTAGACAGGGGATGGGAACAGATACGCAGTATTTT. Translating gives CASSSRQGMGTDTQYF.